This note documents a single TCR beta chain sequence. This record belongs to a study of blood T cell repertoires in COVID-19. On the study more broadly: Researchers got acute and convalescent COVID-19 samples from the United States, Italy and Spain. T cells, B-cell-depleted T cells, or PBMCs supplied cDNA or gDNA.

In the original analysis: Amplification from reference gene primers served as the basis for estimated nucleated cell counts. The repertoire was sequenced with immunoSEQ multiplex PCR; TCRdb's copy has only in-frame clones and lacks some. V and J calls and clone size follow that table, whereas D and trimming were derived from the DNA. The data contain about 17,000 clones, roughly three quarters of them singletons. CDR1 is SGHNT, CDR2 YYREEE, per germline (reference sequence). With V trimmed by 1 base and J by 5 bases, 9 bases remained unmatched. The CDR3 extends over 16 amino acids. The chain is built from TRBV5-4 and TRBJ2-3; TRBD1 agrees at 8 bases. Material: peripheral blood. The clonotype was recovered from a man in his sixties with active or convalescent COVID-19. CDR3 protein: CASSLPPTGAKDTQYF. DNA for the CDR3: TGTGCCAGCAGCTTGCCCCCGACAGGGGCCAAAGATACGCAGTATTTT.